Below, 2 T cell receptor beta chains from the same sample are listed, as sequenced in a study of cytomegalovirus exposure and HLA in healthy donors. The PCR made use of 60 Vbeta and 13 Jbeta primers. The protocol was immunoSEQ multiplex PCR, while the TCRdb copy is restricted to in-frame clones and leaves out a portion. The sample consists of over 150,000 clones, 82% of them appearing once. The sample consisted of PBMCs. The receptor set was obtained from a man aged 45-65 years in good health and CMV-seropositive.

This chain uses TRBV21-1 with TRBJ2-7; TRBD1 was called by the table and not checked on the DNA. TRBV21-1 is recorded as a pseudogene. This CDR3 region has 15 residues. The CDR3 region is CASSVTGGRSYEQYF. Here the CDR3 DNA reads TGTGCCAGCAGTGTGACAGGGGGCCGGTCCTACGAGCAGTACTTC.

J is TRBJ2-4 and V is TRBV9, with TRBD2 matching 8 bases. V lost 4 bases, J lost 2 bases, and 26 bases stayed unmatched. The CDR3 contains 22 residues. Germline V gives CDR1 SGDLS, CDR2 YYNGEE. As DNA, the CDR3 is TGTGCCAGCAGCAACCCCCCTTTGGGGACTAGAAGGGAGGATGGGCCCAAAAACATTCAGTACTTC. It codes for CASSNPPLGTRREDGPKNIQYF.